Listed below are T cell receptor beta chains from one sample, sequenced in a study of glioma-infiltrating T cells. TCRdb used MiXCR to reprocess the multiplex PCR reads, holding one entry per CDR3 protein. The data show 300,000 to 450,000 distinct CDR3 sequences, roughly two fifths seen once. Material: glioma tissue, nonneoplastic brain tissue, or PBMCs (not recorded which). The receptors derive from a human donor with low-grade glioma or glioblastoma, undergoing nonglioma brain surgery, or in good health (not recorded which). Both conserved end residues are part of each CDR3. D genes are given only for firm matches. A clone size is listed for some rows: how often the clone was seen (once, few, many), or a class if it is expanded.

cdr3_aa cdr3_nt clone_size j_call v_call d_call
CASSDAGAGAGSNQPQHF TGTGCCAGCAGTGACGCTGGGGCAGGTGCCGGGAGCAATCAGCCCCAGCATTTT - TRBJ1-5 TRBV6-1 -
CAISDGTLKGAEAFF TGTGCCATCAGTGACGGGACACTAAAAGGGGCTGAAGCTTTCTTT few TRBJ1-1 TRBV10-3 -
CASSPYRKGGSNQPQHF TGTGCCAGCAGCCCTTATAGAAAGGGCGGTAGCAATCAGCCCCAGCATTTT few TRBJ1-5 TRBV7-2 -
CASSRTGGTTEAFF TGTGCCAGCAGTCGGACAGGGGGAACAACTGAAGCTTTCTTT - TRBJ1-1 TRBV12-3/TRBV12-4 TRBD1
CSARGHLLVNEQFF TGCAGTGCTAGGGGGCACCTCTTGGTCAATGAGCAGTTCTTC - TRBJ2-1 TRBV20-1 -
CASSYSRDRGPMPYEQYF TGTGCCAGCAGTTACTCGAGGGACAGGGGGCCCATGCCCTACGAGCAGTACTTC few TRBJ2-7 TRBV6-2/TRBV6-3 TRBD1
CSVEDKVYYGYTF TGCAGCGTTGAAGATAAGGTCTACTATGGCTACACCTTC once TRBJ1-2 TRBV29-1 -
CAIQDRGSYNEQFF TGTGCCATCCAGGACAGGGGCTCCTACAATGAGCAGTTCTTC few TRBJ2-1 TRBV28 TRBD1
CASTNSGQGALDTEAFF TGTGCCAGCACCAATTCCGGACAGGGGGCGCTTGACACTGAAGCTTTCTTT many TRBJ1-1 TRBV27 TRBD1
CATYKTGIGNTIYF TGTGCCACCTACAAGACAGGGATCGGAAACACCATATATTTT many TRBJ1-3 TRBV15 TRBD1
CSARDHGGAYEQYF TGCAGTGCTAGAGATCATGGGGGAGCCTACGAGCAGTACTTC many TRBJ2-7 TRBV20-1 -
CASSFYNIYGEQFF TGTGCCAGCAGTTTCTATAATATTTATGGAGAGCAGTTCTTC - TRBJ2-1 TRBV6-1 -
CSASGLAGLYNEQFF TGCAGTGCCTCGGGACTAGCGGGACTCTACAATGAGCAGTTCTTC few TRBJ2-1 TRBV20-1 TRBD2
CSATLRYSREKLFF TGCAGTGCTACCCTCCGGTACTCTCGCGAAAAACTGTTTTTT - TRBJ1-4 TRBV20-1 -
CATSSWGGEQYF TGTGCCACCAGCAGTTGGGGAGGCGAGCAGTACTTC many TRBJ2-7 TRBV15 -
CAISGYGLSSYEQYF TGTGCCATCAGTGGCTACGGACTAAGCTCCTACGAGCAGTACTTC - TRBJ2-7 TRBV10-3 -
CASSSSGASSYNEQFF TGTGCCAGCTCATCCTCAGGGGCGAGTTCCTACAATGAGCAGTTCTTC - TRBJ2-1 TRBV18 -
CASSPTRAGEDEQYF TGTGCCAGCTCACCCACGCGGGCAGGCGAGGACGAGCAGTACTTC few TRBJ2-7 TRBV18 -
CASSLRGGADSYNEQFF TGTGCCAGCAGCTTACGAGGGGGGGCGGATTCCTACAATGAGCAGTTCTTC - TRBJ2-1 TRBV7-8 -
CASSLTGDEQYF TGTGCCAGCAGCCTGACAGGGGACGAGCAGTACTTC few TRBJ2-7 TRBV4-2 TRBD1
CASSAHPLREDEQFF TGTGCCAGCAGCGCCCACCCCCTAAGGGAAGATGAGCAGTTCTTC - TRBJ2-1 TRBV7-9 -
CASSQGKVNSPLHF TGTGCCAGCAGCCAAGGGAAAGTGAATTCACCCCTCCACTTT few TRBJ1-6 TRBV6-1 -
CSVEVVLNEQFF TGCAGCGTTGAAGTTGTGCTCAATGAGCAGTTCTTC - TRBJ2-1 TRBV29-1 -
CASSPRRHNQPQHF TGTGCCAGCAGTCCCCGACGGCACAATCAGCCCCAGCATTTT - TRBJ1-5 TRBV27 -
CATSDPSPFQTGVRYNEQFF TGTGCCACCAGTGATCCCAGCCCATTCCAGACAGGGGTCCGATACAATGAGCAGTTCTTC - TRBJ2-1 TRBV24-1 TRBD1
CASSLEVDSYGYTF TGTGCCAGCAGCTTAGAGGTGGACAGCTATGGCTACACCTTC - TRBJ1-2 TRBV7-9 -
CASSWSGHTEAFF TGTGCCAGCAGTTGGTCAGGTCACACTGAAGCTTTCTTT - TRBJ1-1 TRBV12-3/TRBV12-4 -
CARSTGSTDTQYF TGTGCCAGGTCGACAGGGAGCACAGATACGCAGTATTTT few TRBJ2-3 TRBV2 TRBD1